The 5 T cell receptor beta chains below were found in one sample sequenced in a study of cytomegalovirus exposure and HLA in healthy donors. The PCR had 60 Vbeta and 13 Jbeta primers. Clones were sequenced by immunoSEQ multiplex PCR, and TCRdb holds only the in-frame ones, with some missing. The data show 100,000 to 150,000 clones, about 81% seen once. Sequences were obtained from PBMCs. All receptors derive from a man in his forties in good health and CMV-seronegative.

The rearrangement joins TRBV5-1 to TRBJ2-3, with 13 bases lining up with TRBD2. Germline V lookup: CDR1 SGHRS, CDR2 YFSETQ. Losses at the gene ends were 4 bases for V and 3 bases for J; bases not matched to a gene: 8. CDR3 size: 17 residues. The CDR3 is CASSRGLAGERTDTQYF. In DNA form, the CDR3 reads TGCGCCAGCAGCCGCGGACTAGCGGGAGAGAGGACAGATACGCAGTATTTT.

This clone was seen a single time. V gene TRBV6-6 combines with J gene TRBJ2-2, with 7 bases lining up with TRBD1. The CDR3 is 13 residues long. Trimming took 7 bases from V and 6 from J; bases not matched to a gene: 5. Germline CDR1 reads MNHNY; CDR2 reads SVGAGI (reference sequence). The CDR3 region has the DNA TGTGCCAGCACTCAGGGGGTAGCCGGGGAGCTGTTTTTT. It specifies CASTQGVAGELFF.

V gene TRBV6-5 combines with J gene TRBJ2-7, with D maybe TRBD2 (5 bases). V dropped 4 bases and J dropped 3 bases, with 10 bases sitting between them. Germline loops: CDR1 MNHEY, CDR2 SVGAGI. The length of the CDR3 is 13 residues. DNA of the CDR3: TGTGCCAGCAGTTTGGAGGTGATCTACGAGCAGTACTTC. This translates into CASSLEVIYEQYF.

This clone turned up a few times. The V call is TRBV9, the J call TRBJ1-2; 9 positions match TRBD1. Germline values: CDR1 SGDLS, CDR2 YYNGEE. The length of the CDR3 is 16 residues. Germline trimming cut 4 bases from V and 5 bases from J; bases unmatched to any gene: 12. In DNA, the CDR3 is TGTGCCAGCAGCAGGTCTTCCGGGACAGGGCGATATGGCTACACCTTC. Protein: CASSRSSGTGRYGYTF.

This clone came up a few times. The rearrangement uses TRBV7-9 and TRBJ2-7; 8 nucleotides align to TRBD1. With V trimmed by 2 bases and J by 0 bases, 3 bases remained unmatched. The CDR3 extends over 15 amino acids. Germline CDR1 reads SEHNR; CDR2 reads FQNEAQ (reference sequence). The CDR3 DNA follows: TGTGCCAGCAGCTTACCGGGACAGGTCTCCTACGAGCAGTACTTC. This sequence encodes CASSLPGQVSYEQYF.